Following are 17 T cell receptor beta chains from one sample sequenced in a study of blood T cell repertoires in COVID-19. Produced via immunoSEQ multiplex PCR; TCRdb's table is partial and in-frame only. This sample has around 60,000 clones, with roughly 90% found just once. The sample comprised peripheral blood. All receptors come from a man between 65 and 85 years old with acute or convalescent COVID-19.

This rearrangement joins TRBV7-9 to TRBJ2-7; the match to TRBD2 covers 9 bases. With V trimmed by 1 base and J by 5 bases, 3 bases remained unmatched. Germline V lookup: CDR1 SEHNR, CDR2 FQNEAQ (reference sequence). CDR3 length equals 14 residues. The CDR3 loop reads CASSLGSSGDEQYF. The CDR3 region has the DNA TGTGCCAGCAGCTTAGGATCTAGCGGGGACGAGCAGTACTTC.

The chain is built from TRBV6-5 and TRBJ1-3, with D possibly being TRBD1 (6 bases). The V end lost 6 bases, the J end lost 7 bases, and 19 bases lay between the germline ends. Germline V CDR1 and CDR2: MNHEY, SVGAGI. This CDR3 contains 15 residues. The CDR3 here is CASSLAGPRGNTIYF. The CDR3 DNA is TGTGCCAGCAGCCTCGCAGGGCCGAGGGGGAACACCATATATTTT.

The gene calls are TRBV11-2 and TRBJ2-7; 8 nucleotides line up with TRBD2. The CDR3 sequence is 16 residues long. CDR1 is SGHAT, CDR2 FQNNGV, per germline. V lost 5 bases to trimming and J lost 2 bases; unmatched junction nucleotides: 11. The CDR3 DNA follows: TGTGCCAGCAGCCTCGCGGGGGGACGGTCCACCTACGAGCAGTACTTC. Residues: CASSLAGGRSTYEQYF.

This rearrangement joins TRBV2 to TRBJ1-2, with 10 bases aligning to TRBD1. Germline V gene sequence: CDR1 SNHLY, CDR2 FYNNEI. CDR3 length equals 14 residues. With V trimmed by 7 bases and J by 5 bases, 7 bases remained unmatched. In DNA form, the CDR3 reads TGTGCCAGCACCGAGGACAGGGGGAGGTATGGCTACACCTTC. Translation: CASTEDRGRYGYTF. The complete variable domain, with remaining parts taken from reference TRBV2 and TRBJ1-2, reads EPEVTQTPSHQVTQMGQEVILRCVPISNHLYFYWYRQILGQKVEFLVSFYNNEISEKSEIFDDQFSVERPDGSNFTLKIRSTKLEDSAMYFCASTEDRGRYGYTFGSGTRLTVV.

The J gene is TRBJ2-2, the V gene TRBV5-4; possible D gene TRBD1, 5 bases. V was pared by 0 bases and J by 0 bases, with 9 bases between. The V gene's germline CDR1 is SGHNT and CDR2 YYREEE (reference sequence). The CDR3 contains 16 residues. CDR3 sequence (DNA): TGTGCCAGCAGCTTGGATTTGGGGCCGAACACCGGGGAGCTGTTTTTT. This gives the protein CASSLDLGPNTGELFF.

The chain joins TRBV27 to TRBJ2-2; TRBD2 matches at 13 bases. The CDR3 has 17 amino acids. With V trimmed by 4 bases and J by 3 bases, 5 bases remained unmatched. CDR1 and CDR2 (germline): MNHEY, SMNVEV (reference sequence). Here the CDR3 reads CASSSRLAGGHTGELFF. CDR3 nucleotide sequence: TGTGCCAGCAGTTCACGACTAGCGGGGGGTCACACCGGGGAGCTGTTTTTT.

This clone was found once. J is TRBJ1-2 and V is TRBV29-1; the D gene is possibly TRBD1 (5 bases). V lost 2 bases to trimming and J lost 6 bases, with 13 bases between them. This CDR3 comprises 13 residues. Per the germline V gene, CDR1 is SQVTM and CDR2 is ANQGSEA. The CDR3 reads CSVESLGRDGYTF. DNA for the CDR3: TGCAGCGTTGAATCGTTGGGGCGCGATGGCTACACCTTC.

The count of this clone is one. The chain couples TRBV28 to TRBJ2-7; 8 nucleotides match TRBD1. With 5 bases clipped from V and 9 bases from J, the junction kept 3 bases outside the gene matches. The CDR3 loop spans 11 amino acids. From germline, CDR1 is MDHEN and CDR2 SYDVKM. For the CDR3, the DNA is TGTGCCAGCAGTCATACAGGGGGGCAGTACTTC. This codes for CASSHTGGQYF.

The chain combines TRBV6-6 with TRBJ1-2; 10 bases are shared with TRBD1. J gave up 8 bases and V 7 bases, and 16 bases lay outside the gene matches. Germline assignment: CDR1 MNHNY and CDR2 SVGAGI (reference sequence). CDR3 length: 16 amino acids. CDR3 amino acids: CASNARQGAISGGYTF. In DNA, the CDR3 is TGTGCCAGCAATGCTCGACAGGGGGCGATATCTGGGGGCTACACCTTC.

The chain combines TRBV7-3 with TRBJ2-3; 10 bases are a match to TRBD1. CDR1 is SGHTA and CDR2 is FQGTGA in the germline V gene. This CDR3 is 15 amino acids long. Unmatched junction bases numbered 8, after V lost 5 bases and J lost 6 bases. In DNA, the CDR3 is TGTGCCAGCAGCCGACAGGGGGCGGCTACCGATACGCAGTATTTT. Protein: CASSRQGAATDTQYF.

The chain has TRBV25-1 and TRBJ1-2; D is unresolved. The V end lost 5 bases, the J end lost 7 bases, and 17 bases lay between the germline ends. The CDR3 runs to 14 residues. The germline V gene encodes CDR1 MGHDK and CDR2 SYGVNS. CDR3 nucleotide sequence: TGTGCCAGCAGTCAACTGGGCGAGGGTGGTGGCTACACCTTC. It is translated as CASSQLGEGGGYTF.

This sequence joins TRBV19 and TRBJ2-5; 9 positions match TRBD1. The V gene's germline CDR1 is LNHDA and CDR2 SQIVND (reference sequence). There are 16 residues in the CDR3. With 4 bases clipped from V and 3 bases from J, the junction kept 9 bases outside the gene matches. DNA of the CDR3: TGTGCCAGTAGTAGATGGACAGGGGCACCCGAAGAGACCCAGTACTTC. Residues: CASSRWTGAPEETQYF.

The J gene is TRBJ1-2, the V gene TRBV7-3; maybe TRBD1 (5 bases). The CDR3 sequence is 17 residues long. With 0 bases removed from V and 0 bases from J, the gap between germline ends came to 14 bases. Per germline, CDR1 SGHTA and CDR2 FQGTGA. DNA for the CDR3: TGTGCCAGCAGCTTAACGTCGGGGGTAGGCTCTAACTATGGCTACACCTTC. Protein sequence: CASSLTSGVGSNYGYTF.

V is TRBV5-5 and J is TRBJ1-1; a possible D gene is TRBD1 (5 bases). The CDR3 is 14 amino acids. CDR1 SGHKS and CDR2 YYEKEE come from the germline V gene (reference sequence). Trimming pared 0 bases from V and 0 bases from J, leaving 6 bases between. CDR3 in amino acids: CASSLEGMNTEAFF. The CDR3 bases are TGTGCCAGCAGCTTGGAGGGGATGAACACTGAAGCTTTCTTT.

The CDR3 region has the DNA TGTGCCAGCAGCTGGGGACAGCCCAGCAATCAGCCCCAGCATTTT. This gives the protein CASSWGQPSNQPQHF. The chain couples TRBV7-2 to TRBJ1-5; 7 bases map to TRBD1. CDR3 length equals 15 residues. CDR1 SGHTA and CDR2 FQGNSA come from the germline V gene. Trimming cost V 4 bases and J 1 base; bases outside gene matches: 4.

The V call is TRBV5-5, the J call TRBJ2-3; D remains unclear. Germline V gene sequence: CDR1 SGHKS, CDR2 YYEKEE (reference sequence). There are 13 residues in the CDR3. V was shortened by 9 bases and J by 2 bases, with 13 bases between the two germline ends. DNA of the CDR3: TGTGCCACCGGCAGAATAGCCACAGATACGCAGTATTTT. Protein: CATGRIATDTQYF.

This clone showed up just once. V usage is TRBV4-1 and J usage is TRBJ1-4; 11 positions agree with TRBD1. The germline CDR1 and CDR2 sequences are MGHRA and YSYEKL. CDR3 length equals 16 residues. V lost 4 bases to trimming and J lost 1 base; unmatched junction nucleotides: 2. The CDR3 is CASSRGTGGTNEKLFF. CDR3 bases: TGCGCCAGCAGCCGTGGGACAGGGGGAACTAATGAAAAACTGTTTTTT.